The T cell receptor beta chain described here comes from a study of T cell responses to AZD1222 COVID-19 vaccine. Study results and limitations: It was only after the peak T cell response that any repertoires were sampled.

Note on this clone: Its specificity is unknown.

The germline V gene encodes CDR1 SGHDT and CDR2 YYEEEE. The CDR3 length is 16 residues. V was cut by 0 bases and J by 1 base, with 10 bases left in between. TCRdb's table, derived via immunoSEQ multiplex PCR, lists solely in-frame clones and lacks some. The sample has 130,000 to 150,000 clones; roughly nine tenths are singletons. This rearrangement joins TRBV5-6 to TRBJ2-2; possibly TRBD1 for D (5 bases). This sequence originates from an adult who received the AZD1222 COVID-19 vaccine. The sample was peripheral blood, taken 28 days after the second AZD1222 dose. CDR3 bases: TGTGCCAGCAGCTTGGCTCTAAGGGGGAACACCGGGGAGCTGTTTTTT. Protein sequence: CASSLALRGNTGELFF. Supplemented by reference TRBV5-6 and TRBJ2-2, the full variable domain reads DAGVTQSPTHLIKTRGQQVTLRCSPKSGHDTVSWYQQALGQGPQFIFQYYEEEERQRGNFPDRFSGHQFPNYSSELNVNALLLGDSALYLCASSLALRGNTGELFFGEGSRLTVL.